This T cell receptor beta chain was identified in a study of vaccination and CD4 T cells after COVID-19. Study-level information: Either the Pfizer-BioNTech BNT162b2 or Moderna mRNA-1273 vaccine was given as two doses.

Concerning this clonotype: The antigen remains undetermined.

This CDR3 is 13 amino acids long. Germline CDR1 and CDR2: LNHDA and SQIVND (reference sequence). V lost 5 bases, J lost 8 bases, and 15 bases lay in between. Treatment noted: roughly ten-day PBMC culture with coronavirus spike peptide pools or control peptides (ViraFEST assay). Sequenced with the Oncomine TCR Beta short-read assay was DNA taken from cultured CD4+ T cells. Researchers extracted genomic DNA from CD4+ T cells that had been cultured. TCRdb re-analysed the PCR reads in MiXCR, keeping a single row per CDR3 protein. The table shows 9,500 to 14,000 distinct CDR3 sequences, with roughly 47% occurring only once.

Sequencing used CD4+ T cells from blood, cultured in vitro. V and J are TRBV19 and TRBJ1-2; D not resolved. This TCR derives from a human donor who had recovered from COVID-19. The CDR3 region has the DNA TGTGCCAGTAGTGAGGAGGGCGGGCGCGGCTACACCTTC. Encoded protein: CASSEEGGRGYTF.